These 7 T cell receptor beta chains came from one sample sequenced in a study of human T cells and chemical hapten exposure. TCRdb passed the RACE reads through MiXCR, listing each CDR3 protein once. The sample holds about 130,000 distinct CDR3 sequences, more than 7.5% seen once. Time point given: healthy volunteer bleed at 2 weeks. Whole blood, unfractionated, served as the material for total RNA extraction. Sequencing was carried out using whole blood. Every receptor here comes from a male donor in good health. Some clones in this sample may be carry-over from other donors' samples.

This clonotype was detected a few times. CDR3 protein: CASSLSSATNEKLFF. As DNA, the CDR3 is TGCGCCAGCAGCCTCTCCAGTGCAACTAATGAAAAACTGTTTTTT. The gene calls are TRBV4-3 and TRBJ1-4; D remains ambiguous. The germline V gene has CDR1 LGHNA and CDR2 YSLEER. V was shortened by 4 bases and J by 0 bases, with 9 bases between the two germline ends. This CDR3 is 15 amino acids long.

The table lists this clonotype with a few counts. This sequence joins TRBV25-1 and TRBJ1-2; tentative D call: TRBD1 (6 bases). The germline V and J ends were trimmed by 1 base and 5 bases, with 14 bases remaining between them. This CDR3 region has 15 residues. CDR1 and CDR2 (germline): MGHDK, SYGVNS. CDR3 sequence reads: CASSESGQLLYGYTF. The CDR3 DNA reads as TGTGCCAGCAGTGAATCTGGACAGTTATTATATGGCTACACCTTC.

This clonotype has a handful of counts. V and J are TRBV24-1 and TRBJ1-5, with D unresolved. V was pared by 7 bases and J by 11 bases, with 20 bases between. The CDR3 covers 14 residues. In germline, CDR1 is KGHDR, CDR2 SFDVKD. The CDR3 loop is CATSDLHRQSTQHF. The CDR3 nucleotides read TGTGCCACCAGCGACTTACACCGGCAATCAACCCAGCATTTT.

A few counts support this clonotype. This chain uses TRBV28 with TRBJ2-1, with 10 bases fitting TRBD2. Unmatched junction bases numbered 4, after V lost 1 base and J lost 7 bases. This CDR3 has 15 residues. Germline V gives CDR1 MDHEN, CDR2 SYDVKM. CDR3 in amino acids: CASSLFLAGENEQFF. DNA of the CDR3: TGTGCCAGCAGTTTATTCCTAGCGGGGGAAAATGAGCAGTTCTTC. Based on the CDR3 plus reference TRBV28 and TRBJ2-1, the full variable domain is DVKVTQSSRYLVKRTGEKVFLECVQDMDHENMFWYRQDPGLGLRLIYFSYDVKMKEKGDIPEGYSVSREKKERFSLILESASTNQTSMYLCASSLFLAGENEQFFGPGTRLTVL.

This clonotype was picked up a small number of times. The genes are TRBV6-1 and TRBJ1-1; D is undetermined. CDR1 is MNHNS and CDR2 is SASEGT in the germline V gene. This CDR3 comprises 13 residues. Deletions cut 2 bases from V and 7 bases from J, with 11 bases between. As DNA, the CDR3 is TGTGCCAGCAGTGAAAGTTTCTGGGTTGAAGCTTTCTTT. Protein: CASSESFWVEAFF.

In the case of this clonotype: The junction and the germline gene differ at one end; a read error may be behind it. This rearrangement joins TRBV2 to TRBJ2-7; D unresolved. CDR3 length: 11 amino acids. Germline V gene data show CDR1 as SNHLY and CDR2 as FYNNEI. The CDR3: CASSEVRIQDF. The CDR3 DNA is TGTGCCAGCAGTGAAGTCCGGATACAAGACTTC.

V and J are TRBV6-1 and TRBJ1-1; 7 positions agree with TRBD1. CDR1 MNHNS and CDR2 SASEGT come from the germline V gene. V shed 6 bases, J shed 0 bases, and the junction held 13 bases outside the gene matches. The CDR3 loop spans 17 amino acids. The CDR3 sequence is CASRALTGTAMNTEAFF. The CDR3 DNA reads TGTGCCAGCAGAGCCCTTACCGGGACAGCTATGAACACTGAAGCTTTCTTT.